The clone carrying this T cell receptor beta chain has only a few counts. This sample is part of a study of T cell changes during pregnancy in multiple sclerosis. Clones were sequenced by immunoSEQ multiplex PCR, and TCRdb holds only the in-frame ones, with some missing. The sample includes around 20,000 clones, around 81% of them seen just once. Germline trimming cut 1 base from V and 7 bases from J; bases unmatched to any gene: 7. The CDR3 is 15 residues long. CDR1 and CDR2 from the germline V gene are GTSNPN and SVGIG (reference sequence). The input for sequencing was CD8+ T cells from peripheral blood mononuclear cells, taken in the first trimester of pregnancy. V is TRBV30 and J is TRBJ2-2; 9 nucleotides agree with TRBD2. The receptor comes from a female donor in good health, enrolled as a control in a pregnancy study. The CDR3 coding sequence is TGTGCCTGGAGTGCCCCTAGCGGGACGGGCGGGGAGCTGTTTTTT. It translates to CAWSAPSGTGGELFF.